The 21 T cell receptor beta chains given below trace back to one sample, sequenced in a study of shared T cell receptors in the human thymus. Sequencing was performed with immunoSEQ multiplex PCR; in TCRdb, only in-frame clones are kept and a portion is missing. Of 600,000 or so clones listed, about 87% were seen once; the top ten hold 0.009% to 0.0095%. A further study also used this sample, focusing on human thymus T cells.

Sequenced input: thymocytes. These receptors were taken from a boy under two years old with a congenital heart defect.

This clone has only one observation. The chain combines TRBV19 with TRBJ1-2; D possibly corresponds to TRBD1 (6 bases). The CDR3 length is 15 residues. V lost 7 bases and J lost 5, with 20 bases in between. Germline CDR1 LNHDA, CDR2 SQIVND (reference sequence). Written as DNA, the CDR3 is TGTGCCAGTAAAGCCGGGACAAGGGTTTCTTATGGCTACACCTTC. Protein product: CASKAGTRVSYGYTF.

The J gene is TRBJ2-3, the V gene TRBV27; 12 bases line up with TRBD1. Looked up from germline, CDR1 is MNHEY and CDR2 is SMNVEV (reference sequence). This CDR3 has 15 amino acids. V was clipped by 6 bases and J by 3 bases; unmatched bases: 4. DNA for the CDR3: TGTGCCAGCAGGCCGGGACAGGGGGCGACAGATACGCAGTATTTT. This codes for CASRPGQGATDTQYF.

The V gene is TRBV27, the J gene TRBJ2-1, with a tentative D call TRBD1 (5 bases). From germline, CDR1 is MNHEY and CDR2 SMNVEV (reference sequence). The germline V and J ends were trimmed by 6 bases and 8 bases, with 20 bases remaining between them. This CDR3 comprises 15 residues. The CDR3 reads CASRPQVLKGDEQFF. The CDR3 coding sequence is TGTGCCAGCAGACCCCAGGTCCTAAAAGGGGATGAGCAGTTCTTC.

This chain links TRBV2 with TRBJ2-2, with D maybe TRBD2 (6 bases). This CDR3 is 16 amino acids long. The germline V and J ends were trimmed by 0 bases and 7 bases, with 15 bases remaining between them. Germline CDR1 SNHLY, CDR2 FYNNEI. The CDR3 bases are TGTGCCAGCAGTGAAGCTGTGGGAGCGGGCAGCGGGGAGCTGTTTTTT. Translation gives CASSEAVGAGSGELFF.

The J gene is TRBJ2-5, the V gene TRBV25-1, with D possibly being TRBD1 (6 bases). V was clipped by 2 bases and J by 1 base, with 20 bases between them. This CDR3 has 18 amino acids. Germline CDR1 MGHDK, CDR2 SYGVNS. The CDR3 DNA sequence: TGTGCCAGCAGTGAAAGGAAGATTAGGGGACACCCCCAAGAGACCCAGTACTTC. Protein product: CASSERKIRGHPQETQYF.

This clone was recorded only once. This chain joins TRBV2 and TRBJ2-7; 8 bases agree with TRBD2. CDR3 length equals 16 residues. In germline, CDR1 is SNHLY, CDR2 FYNNEI. After removal of 2 bases from V and 1 base from J, the junction contained 7 bases not matched to a gene. The CDR3 sequence: CASSERQRGISYEQYF. CDR3 DNA: TGTGCCAGCAGTGAACGTCAGCGGGGGATTTCCTACGAGCAGTACTTC.

The genes are TRBV25-1 and TRBJ2-7, with a weak D call TRBD2 (5 bases). Trimming cost V 8 bases and J 1 base, with 6 bases left between them. Germline values: CDR1 MGHDK, CDR2 SYGVNS. CDR3 length equals 11 residues. CDR3: CASGGSYEQYF. The CDR3 DNA follows: TGTGCCAGCGGAGGATCCTACGAGCAGTACTTC.

This clone turned up a few times. The V and J genes are TRBV19 and TRBJ2-7, with TRBD2 matching over 8 bases. Germline trimming cut 5 bases from V and 4 bases from J; bases unmatched to any gene: 4. This CDR3 contains 13 residues. The germline gives CDR1 LNHDA, CDR2 SQIVND (reference sequence). The CDR3 protein is CASSVASGYEQYF. The DNA for the CDR3 is TGTGCCAGTAGTGTGGCTAGCGGGTACGAGCAGTACTTC.

The chain links TRBV6-5 to TRBJ2-1; 9 bases agree with TRBD1. This CDR3 is built from 15 residues. The V gene end was trimmed by 6 bases and the J gene end by 5 bases; junction bases not matched to a gene: 8. CDR1 is MNHEY, CDR2 SVGAGI, per germline. CDR3 sequence (DNA): TGTGCCAGCAGGGCCCCGGGACAGGGTAACAATGAGCAGTTCTTC. Amino acids: CASRAPGQGNNEQFF.

The rearrangement uses TRBV29-1 and TRBJ2-1, with 8 bases fitting TRBD1. CDR3 length equals 15 residues. V was clipped by 3 bases and J by 9 bases; unmatched bases: 13. Germline-derived CDR1 and CDR2 are SQVTM and ANQGSEA. The CDR3 is CSVDVGDRGPAEQFF. The CDR3 region has the DNA TGCAGCGTTGACGTAGGAGACAGGGGCCCGGCTGAGCAGTTCTTC.

The chain uses TRBV14 and TRBJ2-2, with 7 bases identical to TRBD1. The length of the CDR3 is 19 residues. Trimming removed 4 bases from V and 4 bases from J; junction bases left unmatched: 18. Germline V lookup: CDR1 SGHDN, CDR2 FVKESK. The CDR3 loop reads CASSPPSGDREPSTGELFF. CDR3 sequence (DNA): TGTGCCAGCAGCCCACCAAGTGGGGACAGAGAACCATCCACCGGGGAGCTGTTTTTT.

The chain is built from TRBV5-6 and TRBJ2-7, with D uncertain. This CDR3 has 16 amino acids. Trimming took 1 base from V and 3 from J, leaving 17 bases between them. CDR1 and CDR2 (germline): SGHDT, YYEEEE. CDR3 region: CASSLWASKLIYEQYF. The CDR3 DNA is TGTGCCAGCAGCTTGTGGGCGTCCAAGCTCATCTACGAGCAGTACTTC.

The CDR3 nucleotides are TGTGCCAGCAGTGGACAGGTCTATCAGCCCCAGCATTTT. The encoded protein is CASSGQVYQPQHF. The J gene is TRBJ1-5, the V gene TRBV6-1, with TRBD1 as a possible D gene (6 bases). The ends were cut back, 4 bases at V and 5 bases at J, with 9 bases in the middle. The CDR3 sequence is 13 residues long. CDR1 is MNHNS, CDR2 SASEGT, per germline.

The V call is TRBV7-9, the J call TRBJ2-2, with a weak D call TRBD2 (6 bases). The CDR3 is made up of 17 amino acids. Trimming left V 3 bases short and J 4 bases short, with 18 bases between. Germline lookup yields CDR1 SEHNR and CDR2 FQNEAQ (reference sequence). Here the CDR3 reads CASSFIPGLVPTGELFF. The CDR3 bases are TGTGCCAGCAGCTTTATCCCGGGACTCGTGCCCACCGGGGAGCTGTTTTTT.

On this clone: Germline and junction disagree at one end, which may indicate a read error. This sample includes further DNA sequences coding for the same CDR3. The V call is TRBV2, the J call TRBJ1-6; a possible D gene is TRBD1 (6 bases). The germline V gene encodes CDR1 SNHLY and CDR2 FYNNEI. This CDR3 has 16 amino acids. The CDR3 loop is CASSGTESSYNSPLHF. The DNA for the CDR3 is TGTGCCAGCAGTGGGACAGAGAGCTCCTATAATTCCCCCCTCCACTTT.

This sequence joins TRBV27 and TRBJ2-2, with D tentatively TRBD2 (6 bases). V was clipped by 5 bases and J by 4 bases, with 23 bases between them. There are 18 residues in the CDR3. Germline assignment: CDR1 MNHEY and CDR2 SMNVEV (reference sequence). CDR3 nucleotide sequence: TGTGCCAGCAGTCCTATTCGACTTCCGGGGGTCCTCACCGGGGAGCTGTTTTTT. It yields the protein CASSPIRLPGVLTGELFF.

The rearrangement links TRBV19 to TRBJ2-3; TRBD2 matches at 10 bases. CDR3 size: 21 residues. The germline V gene encodes CDR1 LNHDA and CDR2 SQIVND (reference sequence). V was pared by 6 bases and J by 1 base, with 22 bases of the junction left unmatched. Written as DNA, the CDR3 is TGTGCCAGTAGCCCCTTAAGGGCTAGCGGGAGTGAGGGGAGAGGCACAGATACGCAGTATTTT. Amino acids: CASSPLRASGSEGRGTDTQYF.

The gene calls are TRBV7-9 and TRBJ2-7, with TRBD2 as a possible D gene (6 bases). The germline CDR1 and CDR2 sequences are SEHNR and FQNEAQ (reference sequence). The CDR3 contains 15 residues. V lost 0 bases to trimming and J lost 1 base, with 10 bases between them. For the CDR3, the DNA is TGTGCCAGCAGCTTAGCTCCGGAGGGTTCCTACGAGCAGTACTTC. Encoded protein: CASSLAPEGSYEQYF.

The chain is built from TRBV30 and TRBJ1-5; no reliable D call. Germline loops: CDR1 GTSNPN, CDR2 SVGIG (reference sequence). Trimming shortened V by 3 bases and J by 0 bases, and 12 bases separated the two germline ends. The CDR3 covers 15 residues. The CDR3 coding sequence is TGTGCCTGGAGGCGAGCAGCGGGTAGCAATCAGCCCCAGCATTTT. Its protein product is CAWRRAAGSNQPQHF.

This chain joins TRBV5-6 and TRBJ1-6; tentative D call: TRBD1 (6 bases). Germline V lookup: CDR1 SGHDT, CDR2 YYEEEE. Between the trimmed V and J ends, which lost 1 base and 7 bases, there was a span of 15 bases. The CDR3 sequence is 16 residues long. CDR3 DNA sequence: TGTGCCAGCAGCTTGTCGCCAGGGGCTGAGAATTCACCCCTCCACTTT. Translation: CASSLSPGAENSPLHF.

J is TRBJ2-7 and V is TRBV4-1, with 12 bases fitting TRBD2. The CDR3 runs 15 residues. Germline V gene sequence: CDR1 MGHRA, CDR2 YSYEKL. V lost 6 bases and J lost 2; bases outside the gene matches: 5. The CDR3 DNA is TGCGCCAGCAGACCGACTAGCGGGAGCACCTACGAGCAGTACTTC. Protein: CASRPTSGSTYEQYF.